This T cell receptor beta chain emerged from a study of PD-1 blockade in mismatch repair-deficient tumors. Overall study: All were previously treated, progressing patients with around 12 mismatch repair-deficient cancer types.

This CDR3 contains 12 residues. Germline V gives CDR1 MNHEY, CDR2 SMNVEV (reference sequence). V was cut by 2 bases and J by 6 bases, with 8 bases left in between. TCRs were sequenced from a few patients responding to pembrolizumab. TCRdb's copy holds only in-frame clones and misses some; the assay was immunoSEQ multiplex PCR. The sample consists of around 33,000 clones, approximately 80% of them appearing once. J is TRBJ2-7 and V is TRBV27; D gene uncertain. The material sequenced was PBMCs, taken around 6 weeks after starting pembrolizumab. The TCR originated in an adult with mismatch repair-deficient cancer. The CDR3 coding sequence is TGTGCCAGCAGTTTAAGCGTGTTCGAGCAGTACTTC. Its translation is CASSLSVFEQYF.